Below, 8 T cell receptor beta chains from the same sample are listed, as sequenced in a study of T cells in localized non-small cell lung cancer. Sequencing was performed with immunoSEQ multiplex PCR; in TCRdb, only in-frame clones are kept and a portion is missing. The sample holds 24,000 or so clones, 75% to 90% seen once. Material: peripheral blood, obtained before any cancer treatment. The receptors were gathered from a female donor at least 60 years old with stage I lung adenocarcinoma.

The rearrangement uses TRBV15 and TRBJ1-4; tentative D call: TRBD1 (6 bases). V was pared by 2 bases and J by 4 bases, with 11 bases between. The V gene's germline CDR1 is LNHNV and CDR2 YYDKDF (reference sequence). The CDR3 runs to 15 residues. The CDR3 region has the DNA TGTGCCACCAGCAGAACACAGGGTATTAATGAAAAACTGTTTTTT. It translates to CATSRTQGINEKLFF. The complete variable domain, with remaining parts taken from reference TRBV15 and TRBJ1-4, reads DAMVIQNPRYQVTQFGKPVTLSCSQTLNHNVMYWYQQKSSQAPKLLFHYYDKDFNNEADTPDNFQSRRPNTSFCFLDIRSPGLGDTAMYLCATSRTQGINEKLFFGSGTQLSVL.

This chain connects TRBV5-1 to TRBJ1-1; TRBD1 is a possible D gene (5 bases). CDR3 length: 14 amino acids. V shed 1 base and J shed 10 bases, with 17 bases lying between them. Germline assignment: CDR1 SGHRS and CDR2 YFSETQ. This CDR3 is CASSLMGSEGAAFF. The CDR3, as DNA: TGCGCCAGCAGCTTGATGGGTTCGGAAGGGGCAGCTTTCTTT.

The rearrangement uses TRBV4-2 and TRBJ1-6, with 9 bases aligning to TRBD1. With 3 bases clipped from V and 7 bases from J, the junction kept 10 bases outside the gene matches. Germline V gene lookup returns CDR1 LGHNA and CDR2 YNFKEQ. The CDR3 is 17 residues long. This CDR3 reads CASSQGYLGQGNSPLHF. The CDR3, as DNA: TGTGCCAGCAGCCAGGGGTATTTGGGACAGGGAAATTCACCCCTCCACTTT.

The V gene is TRBV6-5, the J gene TRBJ2-5; TRBD1 might be the D (5 bases). Trimming stripped 2 bases from V and 1 base from J, with 14 bases between. Per germline, CDR1 MNHEY and CDR2 SVGAGI. The CDR3 loop spans 16 amino acids. The DNA of the CDR3 is TGTGCCAGCAGTTACAATTCTGGGCAGGGCCAAGAGACCCAGTACTTC. Translating it yields CASSYNSGQGQETQYF.

V is TRBV6-6 and J is TRBJ1-5; D may be TRBD1 (5 bases). Germline values: CDR1 MNHNY, CDR2 SVGAGI (reference sequence). With 0 bases removed from V and 3 bases from J, the gap between germline ends came to 12 bases. This CDR3 has 16 amino acids. CDR3 region: CASSYSRQGNNQPQHF. The CDR3 DNA reads TGTGCCAGCAGTTACTCGAGGCAGGGAAACAATCAGCCCCAGCATTTT.

This clone was seen a single time. The chain couples TRBV9 to TRBJ1-2; D not resolved. With 0 bases removed from V and 7 bases from J, the gap between germline ends came to 16 bases. Germline loops: CDR1 SGDLS, CDR2 YYNGEE. This CDR3 contains 15 residues. Here the CDR3 DNA reads TGTGCCAGCAGCGTAGAAGGCAGACCCACTAGTGGCTACACCTTC. Translating gives CASSVEGRPTSGYTF. The full variable domain, in which reference TRBV9 and TRBJ1-2 provide the parts outside the CDR3, is DSGVTQTPKHLITATGQRVTLRCSPRSGDLSVYWYQQSLDQGLQFLIQYYNGEERAKGNILERFSAQQFPDLHSELNLSSLELGDSALYFCASSVEGRPTSGYTFGSGTRLTVV.

The V call is TRBV5-1, the J call TRBJ2-5; the D is unclear. V was shortened by 2 bases and J by 2 bases, with 1 base between the two germline ends. The CDR3 loop spans 11 amino acids. Germline loops: CDR1 SGHRS, CDR2 YFSETQ. CDR3 in amino acids: CASSLQETQYF. As DNA, the CDR3 is TGCGCCAGCAGCTTACAAGAGACCCAGTACTTC.

V gene TRBV5-8 combines with J gene TRBJ1-5; 8 nucleotides align to TRBD1. CDR3 length: 15 amino acids. CDR1 and CDR2 from the germline V gene are SGHTS and YDEGEE. With 5 bases clipped from V and 9 bases from J, the junction kept 13 bases outside the gene matches. CDR3 amino acids: CASRSRGAGGAPQHF. The CDR3 coding sequence is TGTGCCAGCAGATCCCGGGGGGCAGGGGGCGCGCCCCAGCATTTT.